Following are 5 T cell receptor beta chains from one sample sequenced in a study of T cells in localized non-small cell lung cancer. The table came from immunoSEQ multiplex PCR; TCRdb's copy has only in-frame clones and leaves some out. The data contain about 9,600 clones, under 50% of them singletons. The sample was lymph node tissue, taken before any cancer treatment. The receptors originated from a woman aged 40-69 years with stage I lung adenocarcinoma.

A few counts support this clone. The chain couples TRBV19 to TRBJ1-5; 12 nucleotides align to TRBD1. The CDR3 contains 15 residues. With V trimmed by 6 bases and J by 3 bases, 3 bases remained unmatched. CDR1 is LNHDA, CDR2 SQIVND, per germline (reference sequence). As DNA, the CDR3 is TGTGCCAGTAGAAAGGGACAGGGGGCCAATCAGCCCCAGCATTTT. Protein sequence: CASRKGQGANQPQHF. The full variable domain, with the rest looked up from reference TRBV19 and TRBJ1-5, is DGGITQSPKYLFRKEGQNVTLSCEQNLNHDAMYWYRQDPGQGLRLIYYSQIVNDFQKGDIAEGYSVSREKKESFPLTVTSAQKNPTAFYLCASRKGQGANQPQHFGDGTRLSIL.

In DNA, the CDR3 is TGTGCCAGCTCACCGGACGGTTCCTATGGCTACACCTTC. Translated, it gives CASSPDGSYGYTF. J is TRBJ1-2 and V is TRBV18, with D unclear. The V end lost 3 bases, the J end lost 4 bases, and 9 bases lay between the germline ends. CDR1 is KGHSH, CDR2 LQKENI, per germline. The CDR3 has 13 amino acids.

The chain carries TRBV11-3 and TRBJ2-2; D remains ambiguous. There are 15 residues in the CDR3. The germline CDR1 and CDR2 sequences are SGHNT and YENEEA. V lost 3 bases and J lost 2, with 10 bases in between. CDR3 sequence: CASSFSSSNTGELFF. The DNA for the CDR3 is TGTGCCAGCAGCTTTTCCTCTTCTAACACCGGGGAGCTGTTTTTT. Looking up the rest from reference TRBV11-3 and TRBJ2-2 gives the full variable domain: EAGVVQSPRYKIIEKKQPVAFWCNPISGHNTLYWYLQNLGQGPELLIRYENEEAVDDSQLPKDRFSAERLKGVDSTLKIQPAELGDSAVYLCASSFSSSNTGELFFGEGSRLTVL.

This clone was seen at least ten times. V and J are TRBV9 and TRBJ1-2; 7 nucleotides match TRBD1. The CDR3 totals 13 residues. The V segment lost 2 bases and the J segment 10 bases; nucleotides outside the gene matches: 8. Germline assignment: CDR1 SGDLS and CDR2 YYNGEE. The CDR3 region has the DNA TGTGCCAGCAGCGTGCGGGACAGTCTTGACTACACCTTC. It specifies CASSVRDSLDYTF.

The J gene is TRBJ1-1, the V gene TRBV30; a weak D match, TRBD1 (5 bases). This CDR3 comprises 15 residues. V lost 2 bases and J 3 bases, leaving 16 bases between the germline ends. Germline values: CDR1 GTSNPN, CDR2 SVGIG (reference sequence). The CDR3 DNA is TGTGCCTGGAGTCCGGCCAGGGACCTCGACACTGAAGCTTTCTTT. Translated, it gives CAWSPARDLDTEAFF.